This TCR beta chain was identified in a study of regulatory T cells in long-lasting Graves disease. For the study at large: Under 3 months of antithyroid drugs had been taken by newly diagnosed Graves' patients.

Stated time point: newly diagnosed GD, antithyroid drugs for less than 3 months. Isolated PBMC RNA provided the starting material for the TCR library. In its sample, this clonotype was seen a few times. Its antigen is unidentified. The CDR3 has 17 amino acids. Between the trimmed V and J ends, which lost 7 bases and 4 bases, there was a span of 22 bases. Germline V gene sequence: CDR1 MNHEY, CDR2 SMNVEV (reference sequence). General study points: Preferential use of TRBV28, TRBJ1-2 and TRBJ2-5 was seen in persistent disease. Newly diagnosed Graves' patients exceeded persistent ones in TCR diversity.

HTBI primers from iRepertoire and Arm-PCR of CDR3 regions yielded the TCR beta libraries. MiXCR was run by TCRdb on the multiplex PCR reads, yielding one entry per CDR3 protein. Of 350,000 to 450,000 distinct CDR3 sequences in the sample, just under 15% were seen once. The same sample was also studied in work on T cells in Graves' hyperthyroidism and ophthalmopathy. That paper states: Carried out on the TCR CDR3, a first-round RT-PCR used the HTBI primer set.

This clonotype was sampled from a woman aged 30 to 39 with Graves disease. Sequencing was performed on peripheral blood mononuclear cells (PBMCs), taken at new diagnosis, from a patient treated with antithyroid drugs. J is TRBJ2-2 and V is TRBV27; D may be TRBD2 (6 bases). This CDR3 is CASNPLTLGGPTGELFF. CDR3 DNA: TGTGCCAGCAACCCCTTGACTTTGGGGGGACCCACCGGGGAGCTGTTTTTT.